This TCR beta chain was retrieved from a study of blood T cell repertoires in COVID-19 (dated by TCRdb to about 2020). Regarding the complete study: Samples covering the acute and convalescent phases of COVID-19 were provided by collaborators in the United States, Italy and Spain. Where available, HLA class I and class II types were obtained from metadata supplied by the sample provider rather than from assay-based typing. The sample metadata nearly always contained a de-identified subject ID, COVID-19 status, age in years and sex. The repertoires were released in a freely available public database intended as a resource for research on the immune response to SARS-CoV-2. Deeply sampled blood TCRbeta repertoires from subjects exposed to, actively infected with, or recovered from COVID-19 were included in the dataset. The samples were drawn from two sources: the first 160 participants of the ongoing ImmuneRACE study, and 950 to 1,500 subjects contributed by 6 global collaborators. The material from the prospective study consisted of cDNA or gDNA derived from T cells, B-cell-depleted T cells, or PBMCs. Results the study describes overall, beyond this receptor: The quantity of clinical and demographic metadata differed by source and by participant and was supplied without curation.

The collaborating institutions used their own protocols to collect whole blood in K2EDTA tubes. For TCRbeta analysis, collaborators shipped samples in one of three forms: frozen whole blood, isolated PBMCs, or DNA extracted from either of those sample types. TCRbeta CDR3 regions were amplified from genomic DNA using the immunoSEQ Assay, a bias-controlled multiplex PCR. Regarding the original processing steps: The number of nucleated cells in each sample was estimated from the amplification of reference gene primers within the assay. To quantify the absolute abundance of each unique TCRbeta CDR3 rearrangement, sequence reads were collapsed and filtered. Productive Simpson clonality was computed per sample as the square root of Simpson's diversity index over productive rearrangements. TCRdb took over this immuneACCESS table, retaining in-frame rearrangements with V and J assigned. Such tables are incomplete; in checked studies, under half of the missing clones stem from an unresolved V gene, and the remainder is unexplained. V and J calls and clone size are as listed in that table; D and trimming were resolved from the DNA. The sample data list some 140,000 clones, and 78% of these were observed just once. The ten largest make up approximately 1.8% of the sample.

About this clone itself: Which antigen it targets is not known. Base-call qualities are not available, and no considerably larger clone is one nucleotide away.

The TCR was taken from a man at least 80 years old with acute or convalescent COVID-19. Sequencing was carried out using peripheral blood.

The sequence in DNA is TGCGCCAGCAAAACAGGACCTGAAGCTTTCTTT. This encodes CASKTGPEAFF. Rearrangement joined TRBV5-1 to TRBJ1-1, and the D gene may be TRBD1, 5 bases matching. The junction shows trimming of 6 bases on V and 6 bases on J, plus 9 bases between the germline ends. The germline V gene sets CDR1 to SGHRS and CDR2 to YFSETQ. The CDR3 spans 11 residues, from the cysteine through the phenylalanine. Only the CDR3 portion is preserved as DNA: 33 bases, with reading frame beginning at the first base.